Presented here are 25 T cell receptor beta chains from one specimen sequenced in a study of blood T cell repertoires in COVID-19. Assay used: immunoSEQ multiplex PCR; TCRdb lists only in-frame clones, some missing. This table has 100,000 to 150,000 clones, around 82% appearing once. The sequenced material came from peripheral blood. The receptors here all came from a human donor in a cohort sampled during active COVID-19.

V is TRBV10-1 and J is TRBJ2-7, with no clear D. Germline assignment: CDR1 WNHNN and CDR2 SYGVQD (reference sequence). The CDR3 is 15 residues long. V was trimmed by 7 bases and J by 2 bases, leaving 18 bases between them. CDR3 sequence: CASILGLLPAYEQYF. The DNA for the CDR3 is TGCGCCAGCATCCTTGGTCTACTGCCGGCCTACGAGCAGTACTTC.

V gene TRBV19 combines with J gene TRBJ2-1, with 12 bases matching TRBD2. The junction had 13 bases not matched to a gene; V was cut back by 8 bases and J by 8 bases. Germline CDR1 and CDR2: LNHDA and SQIVND (reference sequence). The CDR3 extends over 16 amino acids. CDR3 sequence (DNA): TGTGCCAGTCGACGTCTCCTAGCGGGGGGGCCCGATGAGCAGTTCTTC. Translating it yields CASRRLLAGGPDEQFF.

The V call is TRBV28, the J call TRBJ2-3; maybe TRBD1 (6 bases). The germline V gene encodes CDR1 MDHEN and CDR2 SYDVKM. V lost 6 bases and J 0 bases, leaving 13 bases between the germline ends. CDR3 length: 15 amino acids. The CDR3 DNA sequence: TGTGCCAGCAGCGAGGGGACACTAAGCACAGATACGCAGTATTTT. Translated, it gives CASSEGTLSTDTQYF.

This chain uses TRBV13 with TRBJ2-7; a possible D gene is TRBD1 (5 bases). Trimming left V 4 bases short and J 9 bases short, with 13 bases between. The CDR3 is 12 residues long. Germline lookup yields CDR1 PRHDT and CDR2 FYEKMQ (reference sequence). The CDR3 DNA reads TGTGCCAGCAGCTCCCCCCAGGGTTGGCAGTACTTC. Amino acid sequence: CASSSPQGWQYF. The full variable domain, its missing parts supplied by reference TRBV13 and TRBJ2-7, is AAGVIQSPRHLIKEKRETATLKCYPIPRHDTVYWYQQGPGQDPQFLISFYEKMQSDKGSIPDRFSAQQFSDYHSELNMSSLELGDSALYFCASSSPQGWQYFGPGTRLTVT.

This clone was counted a few times. The rearrangement uses TRBV9 and TRBJ2-7, with D perhaps TRBD2 (5 bases). The V and J ends lost 0 bases and 7 bases respectively, with 11 bases between them. Germline values: CDR1 SGDLS, CDR2 YYNGEE. The CDR3 consists of 13 residues. In DNA, the CDR3 is TGTGCCAGCAGCGTAGATGGGAGAGGAGAGCAGTACTTC. Its translation: CASSVDGRGEQYF.

The CDR3 coding sequence is TGTGCCAGCAGCCTGCAGAATATTAACACCGGGGAGCTGTTTTTT. The encoded protein is CASSLQNINTGELFF. The chain has TRBV16 and TRBJ2-2; D gene unclear. The CDR3 runs 15 residues. Germline values: CDR1 KGHSY, CDR2 FQNENV. V was clipped by 4 bases and J by 2 bases, with 11 bases between them.

A remark on this clone: This specimen includes other DNA sequences encoding the same CDR3. The chain uses TRBV5-6 and TRBJ1-4; 8 bases are a match to TRBD1. The CDR3 covers 14 residues. The V gene end was trimmed by 3 bases and the J gene end by 8 bases; junction bases not matched to a gene: 6. Germline assignment: CDR1 SGHDT and CDR2 YYEEEE. Here the CDR3 reads CASSSQGAWEKLFF. DNA for the CDR3: TGTGCCAGCAGCTCTCAGGGGGCCTGGGAAAAACTGTTTTTT. Full variable domain (rest looked up from reference TRBV5-6 and TRBJ1-4): DAGVTQSPTHLIKTRGQQVTLRCSPKSGHDTVSWYQQALGQGPQFIFQYYEEEERQRGNFPDRFSGHQFPNYSSELNVNALLLGDSALYLCASSSQGAWEKLFFGSGTQLSVL.

DNA of the CDR3: TGTGCCAGCTCTCGGGACAGCCTCGGCTATAATTCACCCCTCCACTTT. Encoded protein: CASSRDSLGYNSPLHF. The chain employs TRBV18 and TRBJ1-6, with 7 bases lining up with TRBD1. Germline-derived CDR1 and CDR2 are KGHSH and LQKENI. The CDR3 has 16 residues. The J segment lost 3 bases and the V segment lost 6 bases, leaving 8 bases of the junction unmatched. Supplemented by reference TRBV18 and TRBJ1-6, the full variable domain reads NAGVMQNPRHLVRRRGQEARLRCSPMKGHSHVYWYRQLPEEGLKFMVYLQKENIIDESGMPKERFSAEFPKEGPSILRIQQVVRGDSAAYFCASSRDSLGYNSPLHFGNGTRLTVT.

The chain links TRBV18 to TRBJ2-3, with 9 bases aligning to TRBD1. Trimming removed 3 bases from V and 3 bases from J; junction bases left unmatched: 4. CDR3 size: 15 residues. The germline gives CDR1 KGHSH, CDR2 LQKENI. As DNA, the CDR3 is TGTGCCAGCTCACCGGGGGACAGGGTAACAGATACGCAGTATTTT. Translation gives CASSPGDRVTDTQYF.

This clone has just one count. This chain links TRBV5-4 with TRBJ1-4; no clear D. Germline lookup yields CDR1 SGHNT and CDR2 YYREEE (reference sequence). V was shortened by 2 bases and J by 6 bases, with 8 bases between the two germline ends. This CDR3 is built from 13 residues. CDR3 DNA sequence: TGTGCCAGCAGCTTAGGGCGGGATGAAAAACTGTTTTTT. Translating it yields CASSLGRDEKLFF.

The chain couples TRBV5-6 to TRBJ2-3; TRBD1 matches 7 bases. In germline, CDR1 is SGHDT, CDR2 YYEEEE. J lost 1 base, V lost 2 bases, and 4 bases had no gene match. The CDR3 is 15 residues long. CDR3 sequence (DNA): TGTGCCAGCAGCTTTTTCGGGACAGGCACAGATACGCAGTATTTT. Amino acids: CASSFFGTGTDTQYF.

In this sample, this clone turned up a few times. V is TRBV5-1 and J is TRBJ2-5, with 8 bases fitting TRBD1. This CDR3 is 15 amino acids long. Germline CDR1 SGHRS, CDR2 YFSETQ. With 0 bases clipped from V and 3 bases from J, the junction kept 4 bases outside the gene matches. Here the CDR3 DNA reads TGCGCCAGCAGCTTGGTGGCAGGGGGCGAAGAGACCCAGTACTTC. The encoded protein is CASSLVAGGEETQYF.

This clone was recorded only once. This chain links TRBV19 with TRBJ1-1; 9 positions agree with TRBD1. There are 16 residues in the CDR3. V was clipped by 3 bases and J by 1 base; unmatched bases: 6. From germline, CDR1 is LNHDA and CDR2 SQIVND (reference sequence). DNA of the CDR3: TGTGCCAGTAGTATGGGGCCACAGGGGGCGAACACTGAAGCTTTCTTT. Translated, it gives CASSMGPQGANTEAFF.

This sequence joins TRBV19 and TRBJ1-1; D perhaps matches TRBD1 (6 bases). This CDR3 is 15 amino acids long. CDR1 and CDR2 (germline): LNHDA, SQIVND (reference sequence). Between the trimmed V and J ends, which lost 3 bases and 0 bases, there was a span of 11 bases. This chain's CDR3 is CASSMQGTLNTEAFF. The CDR3 bases are TGTGCCAGTAGTATGCAGGGGACATTGAACACTGAAGCTTTCTTT.

V and J are TRBV12-5 and TRBJ1-5; a possible D gene is TRBD1 (6 bases). V shed 6 bases and J shed 3 bases, with 12 bases lying between them. Germline V gene lookup returns CDR1 LGHNT and CDR2 FRNRAP. This CDR3 contains 14 residues. The CDR3 DNA follows: TGTGCTAGTGGGCCCGGACAGTTCAATCAGCCCCAGCATTTT. It specifies CASGPGQFNQPQHF. The whole variable domain, filled in from reference TRBV12-5 and TRBJ1-5, reads DARVTQTPRHKVTEMGQEVTMRCQPILGHNTVFWYRQTMMQGLELLAYFRNRAPLDDSGMPKDRFSAEMPDATLATLKIQPSEPRDSAVYFCASGPGQFNQPQHFGDGTRLSIL.

The chain has TRBV7-9 and TRBJ1-1, with 7 bases matching TRBD1. CDR1 and CDR2 from the germline V gene are SEHNR and FQNEAQ (reference sequence). J lost 4 bases, V lost 5 bases, and 7 bases had no gene match. The CDR3 extends over 14 amino acids. The CDR3 sequence: CASSPWTGSTEAFF. In nucleotides, the CDR3 is TGTGCCAGCAGCCCTTGGACAGGATCCACTGAAGCTTTCTTT.

The gene calls are TRBV7-2 and TRBJ2-7; maybe TRBD2 (6 bases). CDR1 and CDR2 from the germline V gene are SGHTA and FQGNSA. V was clipped by 2 bases and J by 2 bases, with 10 bases between them. This CDR3 has 14 residues. Written as DNA, the CDR3 is TGTGCCAGCAGCTTATGGAGGGAAGCCTACGAGCAGTACTTC. Protein product: CASSLWREAYEQYF.

This clone was counted a few times. This chain connects TRBV18 to TRBJ1-2; D is unclear. The CDR3 consists of 13 residues. V lost 1 base and J lost 6, with 9 bases in between. Germline V lookup: CDR1 KGHSH, CDR2 LQKENI. The CDR3 loop is CASSPREADGYTF. In DNA form, the CDR3 reads TGTGCCAGCTCACCACGAGAAGCCGATGGCTACACCTTC.

This chain links TRBV11-2 with TRBJ2-3; the D is unclear. This CDR3 region has 13 residues. V shed 3 bases and J shed 4 bases, with 8 bases lying between them. In germline, CDR1 is SGHAT, CDR2 FQNNGV. The CDR3 coding sequence is TGTGCCAGCAGCTTCGCAGGTGCAGATACGCAGTATTTT. It yields the protein CASSFAGADTQYF.

This clone was observed a few times. The genes are TRBV2 and TRBJ1-4; no firm D call. CDR3 size: 14 residues. Trimming took off 5 bases at V and 1 base at J, with 8 bases between the two ends. In germline, CDR1 is SNHLY, CDR2 FYNNEI. This CDR3 reads CASSLGGTNEKLFF. In DNA, the CDR3 is TGTGCCAGCAGTTTAGGAGGAACTAATGAAAAACTGTTTTTT.

This clone was counted a single time. This chain uses TRBV28 with TRBJ1-5; TRBD1 matches at 8 bases. Unmatched junction bases numbered 8, after V lost 6 bases and J lost 1 base. CDR3 length equals 16 residues. Germline assignment: CDR1 MDHEN and CDR2 SYDVKM. The chain's CDR3 is CASRPTTGGSNQPQHF. The CDR3 region has the DNA TGTGCCAGCAGACCTACAACAGGGGGGAGCAATCAGCCCCAGCATTTT.

This chain links TRBV4-1 with TRBJ2-2; D may be TRBD1 (6 bases). CDR3 length: 12 residues. V shed 4 bases and J shed 6 bases, with 6 bases lying between them. Per the germline V gene, CDR1 is MGHRA and CDR2 is YSYEKL. CDR3 region: CASSRGPGELFF. In DNA, the CDR3 is TGCGCCAGCAGCCGGGGGCCCGGGGAGCTGTTTTTT.

In this sample, this clone turned up once. As DNA, the CDR3 is TGTGCCAGCAGCCCTGCTAGCGATCAAAACATTCAGTACTTC. Amino acids: CASSPASDQNIQYF. This chain uses TRBV11-3 with TRBJ2-4; D is possibly TRBD2 (6 bases). The CDR3 length is 14 residues. Germline CDR1 SGHNT, CDR2 YENEEA. V was trimmed by 5 bases and J by 5 bases, leaving 13 bases between them.

This chain links TRBV6-6 with TRBJ2-2, with 9 positions matching TRBD1. Germline CDR1 MNHNY, CDR2 SVGAGI (reference sequence). The V gene end was trimmed by 5 bases and the J gene end by 6 bases; junction bases not matched to a gene: 10. The CDR3 has 16 amino acids. The CDR3: CASSPLRDRDAGELFF. The CDR3 DNA is TGTGCCAGCAGTCCCCTCCGGGACAGGGACGCCGGGGAGCTGTTTTTT.

The table lists this clone with a count of one. The chain links TRBV4-3 to TRBJ2-7; 7 bases line up with TRBD1. J gave up 2 bases and V 5 bases, and 6 bases lay outside the gene matches. The CDR3 is 14 residues long. Germline V CDR1 and CDR2: LGHNA, YSLEER. The CDR3 here is CASSYSGTAYEQYF. DNA of the CDR3: TGCGCCAGCAGCTATTCCGGGACAGCCTACGAGCAGTACTTC.